Shown below are 20 T cell receptor beta chains from a single sample sequenced in a study of response to subunit inactivated influenza vaccine. MiXCR was run by TCRdb on the RT-PCR reads, yielding one entry per CDR3 protein. The table records over 150,000 distinct CDR3 sequences, under 15% of them present only once. Sequences were derived from CD8+ T cells sorted from PBMCs, sampled more than 4 days after vaccination. All receptors derive from a man over 45 who received an inactivated influenza vaccine.

This clonotype was observed at least ten times. This chain connects TRBV5-1 to TRBJ1-2; 10 bases are shared with TRBD1. CDR3 length: 16 amino acids. Germline trimming cut 1 base from V and 4 bases from J; bases unmatched to any gene: 7. Germline CDR1 is SGHRS and CDR2 is YFSETQ. CDR3 region: CASSLLPGQGTYGYTF. DNA for the CDR3: TGCGCCAGCAGCTTGTTACCGGGACAGGGGACCTATGGCTACACCTTC.

The chain carries TRBV19 and TRBJ2-7; D is possibly TRBD1 (6 bases). This CDR3 comprises 14 residues. Trimming took off 5 bases at V and 3 bases at J, with 14 bases between the two ends. CDR1 and CDR2 from the germline V gene are LNHDA and SQIVND (reference sequence). The CDR3 sequence: CASSSGHAIYEQYF. The DNA of the CDR3 is TGTGCCAGTAGTTCGGGACACGCGATCTACGAGCAGTACTTC.

The V and J genes are TRBV4-3 and TRBJ2-2, with D unclear. Germline V gives CDR1 LGHNA, CDR2 YSLEER. This CDR3 is built from 17 residues. V was cut by 0 bases and J by 0 bases, with 11 bases left in between. CDR3 DNA sequence: TGCGCCAGCAGCCAAGACCCAGCAGGACCGAACACCGGGGAGCTGTTTTTT. As protein: CASSQDPAGPNTGELFF.

This CDR3 reads CATSDLWGAGDTGELFF. DNA for the CDR3: TGTGCCACCAGTGATTTGTGGGGGGCTGGGGACACCGGGGAGCTGTTTTTT. The rearrangement joins TRBV24-1 to TRBJ2-2, with D perhaps matching TRBD1 or TRBD2 (6 bases each). The V end was cut by 0 bases, the J end by 3 bases, with 13 bases between. The germline CDR1 and CDR2 sequences are KGHDR and SFDVKD. The CDR3 runs 17 residues.

This chain links TRBV19 with TRBJ1-1, with 8 bases fitting TRBD1. This CDR3 region has 14 residues. J was trimmed by 8 bases and V by 4 bases; bases with no gene match: 9. From germline, CDR1 is LNHDA and CDR2 SQIVND (reference sequence). This CDR3 reads CASSTSYRGVEAFF. CDR3 in DNA: TGTGCCAGTAGTACAAGCTACAGGGGGGTCGAAGCTTTCTTT.

J is TRBJ1-4 and V is TRBV2, with D tentatively TRBD1 (6 bases). In germline, CDR1 is SNHLY, CDR2 FYNNEI. V dropped 6 bases and J dropped 7 bases, with 15 bases sitting between them. This CDR3 region has 14 residues. CDR3 amino acids: CASRGQSLIEKLFF. DNA for the CDR3: TGTGCCAGCAGAGGACAGAGTCTGATTGAAAAACTGTTTTTT.

The chain combines TRBV24-1 with TRBJ2-5, with 13 bases fitting TRBD2. The germline gives CDR1 KGHDR, CDR2 SFDVKD. The CDR3 sequence is 17 residues long. Trimming took 3 bases from V and 4 from J; bases not matched to a gene: 7. The CDR3 nucleotides read TGTGCCACCAGTGATCCCGTACTAGCGGGAGGGGGAGAGACCCAGTACTTC. Translating it yields CATSDPVLAGGGETQYF.

Only a few counts were recorded for this clonotype. V gene TRBV6-2 or TRBV6-3 combines with J gene TRBJ2-5; the D is unclear. Deletions cut 4 bases from V and 1 base from J, with 16 bases between. CDR3 length: 16 amino acids. Germline V gives CDR1 MNHEY, CDR2 SVGEGT. CDR3 loop: CASSWPTEWAQETQYF. The CDR3 DNA reads as TGTGCCAGCAGTTGGCCGACGGAGTGGGCCCAAGAGACCCAGTACTTC.

The sample holds a few counts of this clonotype. V usage is TRBV19 and J usage is TRBJ2-5; 8 bases map to TRBD1. Germline CDR1 reads LNHDA; CDR2 reads SQIVND (reference sequence). The length of the CDR3 is 14 residues. V gave up 6 bases and J gave up 4 bases; unmatched junction bases: 7. The DNA for the CDR3 is TGTGCCAGTAGACCGACAGGGGTAAGAGAGACCCAGTACTTC. It translates to CASRPTGVRETQYF. Full variable domain (missing parts from reference TRBV19 and TRBJ2-5): DGGITQSPKYLFRKEGQNVTLSCEQNLNHDAMYWYRQDPGQGLRLIYYSQIVNDFQKGDIAEGYSVSREKKESFPLTVTSAQKNPTAFYLCASRPTGVRETQYFGPGTRLLVL.

This chain connects TRBV15 to TRBJ2-7; tentatively, D is TRBD1 (6 bases). CDR1 and CDR2 (germline): LNHNV, YYDKDF (reference sequence). Trimming stripped 5 bases from V and 3 bases from J, with 14 bases between. The CDR3 is made up of 14 amino acids. CDR3 in DNA: TGTGCCACCAGCCTCCGACAGGCTAACTACGAGCAGTACTTC. Translation gives CATSLRQANYEQYF.

The gene calls are TRBV4-2 and TRBJ2-1; D unclear. Trimming removed 1 base at V and 0 bases at J, with 10 bases between. The CDR3 has 16 residues. Per the germline V gene, CDR1 is LGHNA and CDR2 is YNFKEQ. CDR3 bases: TGTGCCAGCAGCCAAGGAAGCCTGAGCTCCTACAATGAGCAGTTCTTC. This sequence encodes CASSQGSLSSYNEQFF.

This chain links TRBV3-1 with TRBJ2-7; 8 bases agree with TRBD1. V lost 2 bases, J lost 4 bases, and 7 bases stayed unmatched. Germline CDR1 LGHDT, CDR2 YNNKEL (reference sequence). The CDR3 loop spans 15 amino acids. CDR3 sequence reads: CASSQPGTGFYEQYF. The DNA for the CDR3 is TGTGCCAGCAGCCAACCCGGGACAGGCTTTTACGAGCAGTACTTC.

This clonotype was seen ten or more times. V usage is TRBV29-1 and J usage is TRBJ2-3, with D perhaps matching TRBD2 (6 bases). V lost 1 base to trimming and J lost 3 bases, with 11 bases between them. The CDR3 is 14 residues long. Germline CDR1 reads SQVTM; CDR2 reads ANQGSEA. The CDR3 sequence: CSVEGGRRTDTQYF. The CDR3 DNA sequence: TGCAGCGTTGAAGGTGGGAGGCGGACAGATACGCAGTATTTT.

The gene calls are TRBV20-1 and TRBJ2-5, with D hard to call. This CDR3 spans 17 amino acids. V lost 0 bases and J 2 bases, leaving 19 bases between the germline ends. CDR1 and CDR2 (germline): DFQATT, SNEGSKA (reference sequence). For the CDR3, the DNA is TGCAGTGCTAGAGAGATTTTGGTAACCTCAACTCAAGAGACCCAGTACTTC. This translates into CSAREILVTSTQETQYF.

The rearrangement uses TRBV9 and TRBJ2-7, with 8 bases that match TRBD2. CDR1 and CDR2 (germline): SGDLS, YYNGEE. CDR3 size: 14 residues. With V trimmed by 0 bases and J by 5 bases, 4 bases remained unmatched. The chain's CDR3 is CASSVAGGIDEQYF. The CDR3 nucleotides read TGTGCCAGCAGCGTAGCGGGAGGGATTGACGAGCAGTACTTC.

This clonotype occurred a few times. The chain is built from TRBV5-1 and TRBJ2-1; D remains unclear. Germline V gene sequence: CDR1 SGHRS, CDR2 YFSETQ. V shed 0 bases and J shed 9 bases, with 10 bases lying between them. The CDR3 runs to 13 residues. CDR3 protein: CASSLAARLEQFF. In nucleotides, the CDR3 is TGCGCCAGCAGCTTGGCGGCGCGCCTTGAGCAGTTCTTC.

This clonotype came up many times. The V gene is TRBV4-1, the J gene TRBJ2-4, with TRBD2 matching 8 bases. From germline, CDR1 is MGHRA and CDR2 YSYEKL. V was clipped by 2 bases and J by 0 bases; unmatched bases: 9. This CDR3 has 18 amino acids. CDR3 coding DNA: TGCGCCAGCAGCCAATGGATCGGGGGGGACCTAGCCAAAAACATTCAGTACTTC. Amino acids: CASSQWIGGDLAKNIQYF.

This clonotype was seen only a few times. V gene TRBV9 combines with J gene TRBJ2-7; D not resolved. The ends were cut back, 0 bases at V and 0 bases at J, with 7 bases in the middle. The CDR3 spans 14 residues. The germline gives CDR1 SGDLS, CDR2 YYNGEE. The CDR3 here is CASSVEGYSYEQYF. CDR3 DNA sequence: TGTGCCAGCAGCGTAGAAGGCTACTCCTACGAGCAGTACTTC.

The J gene is TRBJ2-5, the V gene TRBV12-3 or TRBV12-4, with D hard to call. Deletions cut 5 bases from V and 5 bases from J, with 18 bases between. The CDR3 length is 15 residues. CDR3 residues: CASSPSPTGGETQYF. DNA of the CDR3: TGTGCCAGCAGTCCCAGCCCCACTGGTGGGGAGACCCAGTACTTC.

This clonotype was recorded at least ten times. An end of the junction differs from the germline gene, which may be a read error. The chain has TRBV7-7 and TRBJ2-7; D is perhaps TRBD1 (6 bases). From germline, CDR1 is SSHAT and CDR2 FNYEAQ (reference sequence). CDR3 size: 15 residues. CDR3 in amino acids: CASSIPGQPSDEQYF. Written as DNA, the CDR3 is TGTGCTAGCAGCATACCTGGACAGCCTTCTGATGAGCAGTACTTC.